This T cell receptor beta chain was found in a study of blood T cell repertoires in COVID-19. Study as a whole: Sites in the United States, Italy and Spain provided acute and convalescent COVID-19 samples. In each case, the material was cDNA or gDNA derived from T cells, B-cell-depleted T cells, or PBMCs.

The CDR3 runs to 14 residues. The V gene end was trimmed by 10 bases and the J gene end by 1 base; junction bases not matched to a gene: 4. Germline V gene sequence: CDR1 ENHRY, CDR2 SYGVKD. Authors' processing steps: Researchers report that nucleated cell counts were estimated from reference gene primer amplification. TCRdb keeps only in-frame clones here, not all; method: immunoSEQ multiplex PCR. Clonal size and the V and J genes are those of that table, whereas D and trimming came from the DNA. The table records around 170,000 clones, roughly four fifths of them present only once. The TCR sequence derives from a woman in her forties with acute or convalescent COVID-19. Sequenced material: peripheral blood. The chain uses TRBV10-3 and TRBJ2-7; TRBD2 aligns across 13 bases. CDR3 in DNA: TGTGCCAGCCAACTAGCGGGAGGGTCCTACGAGCAGTACTTC. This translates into CASQLAGGSYEQYF.